Listed below are T cell receptor beta chains from one sample, sequenced in a study of blood T cell repertoires in COVID-19. TCRdb keeps only in-frame clones here, not all; method: immunoSEQ multiplex PCR. The sample carries 200,000 to 300,000 clones, less than 90% recorded once. What was sequenced was peripheral blood. These receptors were taken from a man aged 25-45 years with active or convalescent COVID-19. CDR3s include the opening cysteine and the closing phenylalanine or tryptophan. A D gene is named only where the DNA matches it firmly. Clone size is given for some rows only: seen once, a few or many times, or a class if the clone is expanded.

D gene: TRBD2
J gene: TRBJ2-5
clone size: -
V gene: TRBV29-1
CDR3 protein: CSVSGEGETQYF
CDR3 DNA: TGCAGCGTTAGCGGGGAGGGGGAGACCCAGTACTTC

D gene: TRBD2
J gene: TRBJ2-1
clone size: -
V gene: TRBV10-3
CDR3 protein: CAIGAGGPYNEQFF
CDR3 DNA: TGTGCCATCGGGGCGGGGGGGCCCTACAATGAGCAGTTCTTC

D gene: TRBD1
J gene: TRBJ1-2
clone size: once
V gene: TRBV2
CDR3 protein: CASSGGQGTYGYTF
CDR3 DNA: TGTGCCAGCAGTGGGGGACAGGGAACGTATGGCTACACCTTC

D gene: TRBD2
J gene: TRBJ2-5
clone size: -
V gene: TRBV6-2/TRBV6-3
CDR3 protein: CASSALTAGLEETQYF
CDR3 DNA: TGTGCCAGCAGTGCACTAACAGCGGGGCTCGAGGAGACCCAGTACTTC

D gene: -
J gene: TRBJ1-2
clone size: -
V gene: TRBV5-6
CDR3 protein: CASSWDKSSYGYTF
CDR3 DNA: TGTGCCAGCAGCTGGGACAAATCATCATATGGCTACACCTTC

D gene: TRBD1
J gene: TRBJ2-1
clone size: -
V gene: TRBV10-3
CDR3 protein: CAISGGQGMAEQFF
CDR3 DNA: TGTGCCATCAGTGGGGGACAGGGCATGGCTGAGCAGTTCTTC

D gene: -
J gene: TRBJ1-1
clone size: -
V gene: TRBV20-1
CDR3 protein: CSKSLTAEAFF
CDR3 DNA: TGCAGCAAATCTTTGACAGCTGAAGCTTTCTTT

D gene: -
J gene: TRBJ2-2
clone size: -
V gene: TRBV5-8
CDR3 protein: CASSLGRIANTGELFF
CDR3 DNA: TGTGCCAGCAGCTTGGGCAGGATCGCGAACACCGGGGAGCTGTTTTTT

D gene: -
J gene: TRBJ2-2
clone size: once
V gene: TRBV24-1
CDR3 protein: CATSDSSGTRNTGELFF
CDR3 DNA: TGTGCCACCAGTGATTCCTCCGGGACACGGAACACCGGGGAGCTGTTTTTT

D gene: TRBD1
J gene: TRBJ1-1
clone size: -
V gene: TRBV18
CDR3 protein: CASSPRDRSTITEAFF
CDR3 DNA: TGTGCCAGCTCACCCCGGGACAGGTCTACAATCACTGAAGCTTTCTTT

D gene: TRBD1
J gene: TRBJ2-7
clone size: -
V gene: TRBV5-1
CDR3 protein: CASSPEPGTGYEQYF
CDR3 DNA: TGCGCCAGCAGCCCCGAACCCGGGACAGGTTACGAGCAGTACTTC

D gene: -
J gene: TRBJ1-2
clone size: -
V gene: TRBV5-1
CDR3 protein: CASSFGAGGDYGYTF
CDR3 DNA: TGCGCCAGCAGCTTTGGAGCGGGGGGTGACTATGGCTACACCTTC

D gene: -
J gene: TRBJ1-1
clone size: -
V gene: TRBV12-5
CDR3 protein: CASGLEARDEAFF
CDR3 DNA: TGTGCTAGTGGTTTGGAGGCCCGGGATGAAGCTTTCTTT

D gene: TRBD1
J gene: TRBJ2-7
clone size: -
V gene: TRBV4-1
CDR3 protein: CASSQEPGQGAVIEQYF
CDR3 DNA: TGCGCCAGCAGCCAAGAACCGGGACAGGGGGCAGTAATCGAGCAGTACTTC

D gene: -
J gene: TRBJ2-7
clone size: -
V gene: TRBV5-4
CDR3 protein: CASSLSVLGHEQYF
CDR3 DNA: TGTGCCAGCAGCTTGTCGGTCCTGGGCCACGAGCAGTACTTC

D gene: -
J gene: TRBJ1-2
clone size: -
V gene: TRBV29-1
CDR3 protein: CSAVGGAQEGYTF
CDR3 DNA: TGCAGCGCCGTGGGGGGGGCGCAGGAAGGCTACACCTTC

D gene: TRBD2
J gene: TRBJ2-1
clone size: -
V gene: TRBV18
CDR3 protein: CASSHLAGNNEQFF
CDR3 DNA: TGTGCCAGCTCCCACCTAGCGGGGAACAATGAGCAGTTCTTC

D gene: -
J gene: TRBJ2-3
clone size: -
V gene: TRBV6-2/TRBV6-3
CDR3 protein: CASSSLNGWGTDTQYF
CDR3 DNA: TGTGCCAGCAGTTCCCTCAACGGGTGGGGCACAGATACGCAGTATTTT

D gene: TRBD1
J gene: TRBJ1-5
clone size: -
V gene: TRBV10-3
CDR3 protein: CAISPGQIHQPQHF
CDR3 DNA: TGTGCCATCAGCCCGGGACAGATCCATCAGCCCCAGCATTTT

D gene: TRBD1
J gene: TRBJ1-2
clone size: -
V gene: TRBV5-1
CDR3 protein: CASSLGQGSYGYTF
CDR3 DNA: TGCGCCAGCAGCTTAGGACAGGGGTCTTATGGCTACACCTTC

D gene: -
J gene: TRBJ1-1
clone size: -
V gene: TRBV18
CDR3 protein: CASSPLGGGGAFF
CDR3 DNA: TGTGCCAGCTCACCACTTGGAGGAGGCGGGGCTTTCTTT

D gene: TRBD2
J gene: TRBJ2-5
clone size: -
V gene: TRBV2
CDR3 protein: CATSGIQETQYF
CDR3 DNA: TGTGCCACGAGCGGGATCCAAGAGACCCAGTACTTC

D gene: -
J gene: TRBJ1-1
clone size: -
V gene: TRBV14
CDR3 protein: CASSYTKNTEAFF
CDR3 DNA: TGTGCCAGCAGCTACACCAAGAACACTGAAGCTTTCTTT